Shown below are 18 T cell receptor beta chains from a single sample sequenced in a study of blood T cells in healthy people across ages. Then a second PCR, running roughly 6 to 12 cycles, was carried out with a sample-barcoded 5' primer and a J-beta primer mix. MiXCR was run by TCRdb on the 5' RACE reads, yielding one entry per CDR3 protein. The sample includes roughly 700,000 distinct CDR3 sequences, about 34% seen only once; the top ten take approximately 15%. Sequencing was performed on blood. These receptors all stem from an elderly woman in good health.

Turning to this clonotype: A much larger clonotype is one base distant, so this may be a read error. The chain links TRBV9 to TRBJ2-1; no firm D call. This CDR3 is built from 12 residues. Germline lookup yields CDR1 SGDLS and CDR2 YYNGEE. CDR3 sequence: CAGSVNGDEQFF. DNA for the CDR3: TGTGCCGGCAGCGTAAACGGCGATGAGCAGTTCTTC.

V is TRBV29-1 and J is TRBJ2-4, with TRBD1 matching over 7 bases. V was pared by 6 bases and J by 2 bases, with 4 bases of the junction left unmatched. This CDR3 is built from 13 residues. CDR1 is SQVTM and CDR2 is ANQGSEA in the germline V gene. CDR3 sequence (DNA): TGCAGCGTAAGGGGGCCGACCAAAAACATTCAGTACTTC. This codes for CSVRGPTKNIQYF.

CDR3 nucleotide sequence: TGTGCCAGCAGTTTATTCGGCAGGGCCGAGCAGTACTTC. Its protein is CASSLFGRAEQYF. The chain joins TRBV28 to TRBJ2-5; D may be TRBD1 (5 bases). TRBJ2-7 matches the DNA end more closely, so the J call is doubtful. The germline gives CDR1 MDHEN, CDR2 SYDVKM. The CDR3 covers 13 residues.

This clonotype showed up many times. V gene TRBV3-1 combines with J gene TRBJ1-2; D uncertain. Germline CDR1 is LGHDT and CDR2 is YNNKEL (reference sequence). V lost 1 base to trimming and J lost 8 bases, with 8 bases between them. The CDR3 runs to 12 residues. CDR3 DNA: TGTGCCAGCAGCCAAGTTACGGGGGGCTACACCTTC. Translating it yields CASSQVTGGYTF.

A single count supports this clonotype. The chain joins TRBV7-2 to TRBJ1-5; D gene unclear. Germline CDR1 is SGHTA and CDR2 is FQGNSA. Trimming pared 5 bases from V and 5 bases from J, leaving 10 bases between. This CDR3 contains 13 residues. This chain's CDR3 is CASSHRNDQPQHF. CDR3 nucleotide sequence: TGTGCCAGCAGCCATCGGAACGATCAGCCCCAGCATTTT.

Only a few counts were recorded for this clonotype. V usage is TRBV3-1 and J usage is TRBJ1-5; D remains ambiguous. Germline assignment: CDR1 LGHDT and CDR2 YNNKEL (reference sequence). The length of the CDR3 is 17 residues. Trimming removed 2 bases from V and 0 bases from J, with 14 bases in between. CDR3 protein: CASSQCRESYSNQPQHF. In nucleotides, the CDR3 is TGTGCCAGCAGCCAATGCCGGGAGAGTTATAGCAATCAGCCCCAGCATTTT.

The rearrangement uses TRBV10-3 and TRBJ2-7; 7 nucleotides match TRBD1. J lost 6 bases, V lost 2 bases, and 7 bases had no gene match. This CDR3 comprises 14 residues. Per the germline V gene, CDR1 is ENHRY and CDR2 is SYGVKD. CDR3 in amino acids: CAISEGQTGVEQYF. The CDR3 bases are TGTGCCATCAGTGAGGGTCAAACAGGGGTCGAGCAGTACTTC.

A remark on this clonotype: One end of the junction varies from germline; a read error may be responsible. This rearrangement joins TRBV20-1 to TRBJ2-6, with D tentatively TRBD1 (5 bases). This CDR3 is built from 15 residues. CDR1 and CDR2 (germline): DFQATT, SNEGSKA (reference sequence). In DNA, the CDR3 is TGCGGTGCTAGAGAAACCCTCTCTGGGGCCAACGTCCCGACTTTC. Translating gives CGARETLSGANVPTF.

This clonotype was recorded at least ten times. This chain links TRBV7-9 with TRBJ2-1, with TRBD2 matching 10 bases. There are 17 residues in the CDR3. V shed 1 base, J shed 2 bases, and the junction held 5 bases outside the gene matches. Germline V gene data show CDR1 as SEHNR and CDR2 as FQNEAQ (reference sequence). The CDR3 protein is CASSLGQAGGPYNEQFF. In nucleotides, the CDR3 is TGTGCCAGCAGCTTAGGGCAAGCGGGGGGGCCCTACAATGAGCAGTTCTTC.

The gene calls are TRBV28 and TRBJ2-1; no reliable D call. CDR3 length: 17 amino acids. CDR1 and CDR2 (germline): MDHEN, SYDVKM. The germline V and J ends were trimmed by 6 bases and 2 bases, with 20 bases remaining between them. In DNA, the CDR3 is TGTGCCAGCAGCTCAGGCCAGAGGACGGCGACCTACAATGAGCAGTTCTTC. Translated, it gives CASSSGQRTATYNEQFF.

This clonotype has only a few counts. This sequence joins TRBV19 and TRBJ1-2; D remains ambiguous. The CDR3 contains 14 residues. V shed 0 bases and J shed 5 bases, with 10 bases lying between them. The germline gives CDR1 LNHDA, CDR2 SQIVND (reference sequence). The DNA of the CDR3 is TGTGCCAGTAGTATAGAGGCAGGAGTGTATGGCTACACCTTC. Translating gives CASSIEAGVYGYTF.

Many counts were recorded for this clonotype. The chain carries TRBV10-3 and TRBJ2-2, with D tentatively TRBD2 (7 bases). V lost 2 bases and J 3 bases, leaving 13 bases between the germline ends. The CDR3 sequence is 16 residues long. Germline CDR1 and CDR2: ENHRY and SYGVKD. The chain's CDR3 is CAISEMGGPDTGELFF. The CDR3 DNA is TGTGCCATCAGTGAGATGGGGGGGCCCGACACCGGGGAGCTGTTTTTT.

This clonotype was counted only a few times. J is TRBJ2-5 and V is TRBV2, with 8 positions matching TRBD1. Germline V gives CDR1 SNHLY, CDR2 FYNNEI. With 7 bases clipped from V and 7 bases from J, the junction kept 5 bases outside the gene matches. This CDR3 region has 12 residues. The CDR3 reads CASTLDRGTQYF. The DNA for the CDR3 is TGTGCCAGCACCCTAGACAGGGGGACCCAGTACTTC.

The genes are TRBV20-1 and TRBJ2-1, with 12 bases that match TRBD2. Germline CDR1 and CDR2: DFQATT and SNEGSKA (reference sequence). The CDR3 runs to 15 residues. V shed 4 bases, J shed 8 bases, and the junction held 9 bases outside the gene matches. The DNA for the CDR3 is TGCAGTGCTATCGAGACTAGCGGGGGCAGCGATGAGCAGTTCTTC. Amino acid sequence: CSAIETSGGSDEQFF.

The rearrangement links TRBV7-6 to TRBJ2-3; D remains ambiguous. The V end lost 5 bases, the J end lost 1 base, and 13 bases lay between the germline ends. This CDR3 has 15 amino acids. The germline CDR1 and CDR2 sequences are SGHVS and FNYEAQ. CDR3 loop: CASSPYGAGTDTQYF. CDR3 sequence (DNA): TGTGCCAGCAGCCCCTACGGAGCTGGCACAGATACGCAGTATTTT.

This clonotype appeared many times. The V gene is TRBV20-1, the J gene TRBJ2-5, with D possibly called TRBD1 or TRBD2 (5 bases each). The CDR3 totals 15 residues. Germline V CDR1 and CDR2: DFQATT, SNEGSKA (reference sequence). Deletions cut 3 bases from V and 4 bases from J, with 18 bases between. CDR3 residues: CSASIWDGDPETQYF. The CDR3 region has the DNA TGCAGTGCTAGTATATGGGACGGGGACCCAGAGACCCAGTACTTC.

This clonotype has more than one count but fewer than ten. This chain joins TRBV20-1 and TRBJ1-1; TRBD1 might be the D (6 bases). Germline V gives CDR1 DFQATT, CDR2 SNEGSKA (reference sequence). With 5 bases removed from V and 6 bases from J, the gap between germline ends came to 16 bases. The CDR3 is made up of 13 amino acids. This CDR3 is CSARGHVLAEAFF. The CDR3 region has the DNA TGCAGTGCTCGGGGACACGTCCTGGCTGAAGCTTTCTTT.

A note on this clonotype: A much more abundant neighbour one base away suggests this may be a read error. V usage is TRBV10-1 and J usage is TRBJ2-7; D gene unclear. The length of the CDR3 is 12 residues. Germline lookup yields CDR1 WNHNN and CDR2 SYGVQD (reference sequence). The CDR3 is CASSDFSYEQDF. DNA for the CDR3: TGCGCCAGCAGTGACTTCTCCTACGAGCAGGACTTC.